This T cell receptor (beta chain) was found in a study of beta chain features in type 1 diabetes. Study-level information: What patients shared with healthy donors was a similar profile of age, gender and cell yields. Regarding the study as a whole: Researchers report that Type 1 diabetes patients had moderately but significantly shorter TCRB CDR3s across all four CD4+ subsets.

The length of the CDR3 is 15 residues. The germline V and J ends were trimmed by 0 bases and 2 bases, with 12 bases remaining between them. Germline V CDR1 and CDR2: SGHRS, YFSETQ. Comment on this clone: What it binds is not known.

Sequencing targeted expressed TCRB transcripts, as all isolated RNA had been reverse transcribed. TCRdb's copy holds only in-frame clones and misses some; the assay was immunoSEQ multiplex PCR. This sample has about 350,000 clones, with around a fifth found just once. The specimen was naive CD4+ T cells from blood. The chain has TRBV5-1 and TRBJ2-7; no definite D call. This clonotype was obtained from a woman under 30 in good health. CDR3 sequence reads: CASSLAGVLTYEQYF. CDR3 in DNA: TGCGCCAGCAGCTTGGCCGGAGTTCTTACCTACGAGCAGTACTTC.